The T cell receptor beta chain under discussion was sequenced for a study of T-cell memory formation after mild COVID-19. Turning to the study itself: Across donors, TCR clusters were largely donor specific.

Germline loops: CDR1 KGHDR, CDR2 SFDVKD. The CDR3 loop spans 13 amino acids. Trimming removed 5 bases from V and 4 bases from J, with 8 bases in between. TCRdb re-called the 5' RACE reads with MiXCR, one entry per CDR3 protein. The sample consists of 35,000 to 50,000 distinct CDR3 sequences, roughly 9% of them appearing once. This clonotype was observed at least ten times. Its antigen is as yet unknown. Study outcomes and limitations: Several responding clones turned up in pre-infection memory, indicating that cross-reactive memory may have taken part. Second-wave clones reaching peak frequency on day 37 lacked confirmed SARS-CoV-2 specificity.

Input material: PBMCs or a T cell subset sorted from them (not recorded which). The genes are TRBV24-1 and TRBJ1-5, with D unresolved. The clonotype comes from an adult woman who had mild COVID-19 (a few samples of this study predate the infection). Cell type and time point are not known. Here the CDR3 DNA reads TGTGCCACCAGTGTAGGGAATAATCAGCCCCAGCATTTT. Translated: CATSVGNNQPQHF.